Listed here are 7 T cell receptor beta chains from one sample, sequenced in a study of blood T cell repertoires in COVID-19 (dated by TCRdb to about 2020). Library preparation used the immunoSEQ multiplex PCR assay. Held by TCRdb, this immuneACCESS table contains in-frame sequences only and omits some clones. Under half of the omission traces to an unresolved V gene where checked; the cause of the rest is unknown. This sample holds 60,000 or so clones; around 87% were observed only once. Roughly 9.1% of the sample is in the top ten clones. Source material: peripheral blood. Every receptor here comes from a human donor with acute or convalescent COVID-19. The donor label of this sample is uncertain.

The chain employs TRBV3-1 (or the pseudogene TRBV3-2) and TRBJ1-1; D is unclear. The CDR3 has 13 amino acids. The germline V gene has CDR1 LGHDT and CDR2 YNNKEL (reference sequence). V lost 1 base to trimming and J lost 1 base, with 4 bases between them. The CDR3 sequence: CASSQVQNTEAFF. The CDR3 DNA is TGTGCCAGCAGCCAAGTACAGAACACTGAAGCTTTCTTT.

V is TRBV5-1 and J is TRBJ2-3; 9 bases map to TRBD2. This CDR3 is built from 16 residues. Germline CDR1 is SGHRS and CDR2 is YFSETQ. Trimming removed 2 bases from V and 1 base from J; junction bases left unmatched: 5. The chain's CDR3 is CASSLGTSRGTDTQYF. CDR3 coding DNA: TGCGCCAGCAGCTTAGGGACTAGCCGTGGCACAGATACGCAGTATTTT.

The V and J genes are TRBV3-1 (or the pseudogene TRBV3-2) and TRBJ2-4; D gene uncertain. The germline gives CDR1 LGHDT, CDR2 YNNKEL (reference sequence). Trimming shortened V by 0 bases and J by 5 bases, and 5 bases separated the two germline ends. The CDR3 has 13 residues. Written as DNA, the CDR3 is TGTGCCAGCAGCCAAGATCAGGAAAACATTCAGTACTTC. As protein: CASSQDQENIQYF.

As DNA, the CDR3 is TGTCCAGCGGGAGGCTCAGGGGCCTACAATGAGCAGTTCTTC. Protein: CPAGGSGAYNEQFF. The rearrangement joins TRBV28 to TRBJ2-1; 9 bases are shared with TRBD2. Germline CDR1 is MDHEN and CDR2 is SYDVKM. CDR3 length equals 14 residues.

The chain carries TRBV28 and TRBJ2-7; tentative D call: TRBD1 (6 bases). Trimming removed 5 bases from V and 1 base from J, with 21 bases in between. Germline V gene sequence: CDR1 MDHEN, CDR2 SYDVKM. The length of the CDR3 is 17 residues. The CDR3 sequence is CASSLQGGGVGSYEQYV. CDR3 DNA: TGTGCCAGCAGTCTCCAAGGTGGGGGCGTTGGGTCCTACGAGCAGTACGTC.

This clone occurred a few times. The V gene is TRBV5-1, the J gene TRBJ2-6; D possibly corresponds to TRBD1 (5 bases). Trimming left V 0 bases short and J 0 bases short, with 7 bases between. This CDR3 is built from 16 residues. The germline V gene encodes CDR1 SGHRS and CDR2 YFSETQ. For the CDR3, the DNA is TGCGCCAGCAGCTTGGACAGGTCCTCTGGGGCCAACGTCCTGACTTTC. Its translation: CASSLDRSSGANVLTF.

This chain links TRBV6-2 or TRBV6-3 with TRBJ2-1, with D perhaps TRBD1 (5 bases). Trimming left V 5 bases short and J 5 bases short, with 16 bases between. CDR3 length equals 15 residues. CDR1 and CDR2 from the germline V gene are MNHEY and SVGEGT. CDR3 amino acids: CASSPNPGPHNEQFF. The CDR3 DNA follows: TGTGCCAGCAGTCCGAATCCAGGGCCTCACAATGAGCAGTTCTTC.